This T cell receptor beta chain was documented in a study of Graves' ophthalmopathy and Graves' hyperthyroidism. General study findings and limits: Most thyroid clonotypes expanded beyond 0.001 frequency were also found in blood.

Among the hyperthyroidism patients, all were newly diagnosed, aged 18 to 65, with under 2 months' duration. A note on this clonotype: Its antigen is currently unknown.

TCR beta CDR3 regions were amplified from RNA transcripts. First-round RT-PCR used HTBI primers; second-round multiplex PCR followed. TCRdb independently ran MiXCR on the multiplex PCR reads; one entry per CDR3 protein. This table holds 620,000 or so distinct CDR3 sequences, over 20% found once. V was pared by 5 bases and J by 1 base, with 24 bases between. The CDR3 sequence is 19 residues long. CDR1 and CDR2 from the germline V gene are MNHEY and SVGEGT. V usage is TRBV6-2 or TRBV6-3 and J usage is TRBJ1-3; D perhaps matches TRBD1 (5 bases). The clonotype was recovered from a woman under 30 with stable Graves' hyperthyroidism. Some clones in this sample may be carry-over from other donors' samples. The sample taken for sequencing was peripheral blood. This chain's CDR3 is CASSPRGWGSKSSGNTIYF. CDR3 DNA sequence: TGTGCCAGCAGTCCGCGGGGGTGGGGCTCCAAGTCGTCTGGAAACACCATATATTTT.